This note documents a single T cell receptor (beta chain) sequence. The antigen remains unidentified. Treatment specified: oral pan-JAK inhibitor, 5-10 mg twice daily. It was from alopecia areata patients that lesional scalp punch biopsies and peripheral blood were collected. This sample is part of a study of CD8+ T cells in alopecia areata. The overall study: It was 6 to 18 months of tofacitinib, and then there were 6 months off drug. The study, taken as a whole, reports: Sequenced scalp T cells also include alphabeta T cells resident in normal skin. Scalp clonality and expanded CD8+ clones among the top 100 fell significantly with tofacitinib.

Following extraction, RNA underwent reverse transcription to cDNA, which served as the sequencing template. Repertoires were generated with immunoSEQ multiplex PCR, while TCRdb's copy carries only in-frame clones and drops some. The table shows about 150,000 clones, with around 50% occurring only once. The CDR3 totals 12 residues. Trimming took off 1 base at V and 13 bases at J, with 11 bases between the two ends. The V gene's germline CDR1 is SEHNR and CDR2 FQNEAQ (reference sequence). The chain combines TRBV7-9 with TRBJ1-5, with a weak D call TRBD1 (5 bases). The receptor was derived from a human donor with alopecia areata. The sample was CD8+ T cells sorted from blood, taken at week 4, from a patient treated with tofacitinib. The CDR3 spells CASSLERDHQHF. CDR3 in DNA: TGTGCCAGCAGCTTAGAGAGGGACCATCAGCATTTT.